The 27 T cell receptor beta chains below were found in one sample sequenced in a study of CD8+ T cells in alopecia areata. RNA extraction was followed by reverse transcription into cDNA, which acted as the sequencing template. TCRdb's table, derived via immunoSEQ multiplex PCR, lists solely in-frame clones and lacks some. The sample carries about 180,000 clones, 59% recorded once. The specimen was CD4+ T cells sorted from blood, collected at week 0. The receptors come from a human donor with alopecia areata.

On this clone: The sample holds other DNA sequences that translate to the same CDR3. V and J are TRBV4-2 and TRBJ1-1; no firm D call. The V gene's germline CDR1 is LGHNA and CDR2 YNFKEQ. The CDR3 length is 15 residues. Trimming pared 3 bases from V and 1 base from J, leaving 12 bases between. The CDR3 nucleotides read TGTGCCAGCAGCCAGGGATTCCAGCGGAACACTGAAGCTTTCTTT. Encoded protein: CASSQGFQRNTEAFF.

The chain uses TRBV6-5 and TRBJ1-1; the match to TRBD1 covers 10 bases. This CDR3 is 13 amino acids long. CDR1 and CDR2 from the germline V gene are MNHEY and SVGAGI. Trimming took 5 bases from V and 4 from J; bases not matched to a gene: 1. CDR3 residues: CASSRTGGTEAFF. The CDR3 DNA reads as TGTGCCAGCAGTCGGACAGGGGGCACTGAAGCTTTCTTT.

The J gene is TRBJ2-2, the V gene TRBV6-5, with a weak D call TRBD1 (6 bases). Germline CDR1 MNHEY, CDR2 SVGAGI. This CDR3 has 15 amino acids. The V gene lost 6 bases and the J gene lost 0 bases, with 11 bases spanning the gap. Here the CDR3 reads CASRGQLSNTGELFF. CDR3 nucleotides: TGTGCCAGCAGAGGACAGCTCTCGAACACCGGGGAGCTGTTTTTT.

The chain joins TRBV4-1 to TRBJ1-2; the D gene is possibly TRBD1 (5 bases). The CDR3 is made up of 16 amino acids. Germline V CDR1 and CDR2: MGHRA, YSYEKL. Trimming removed 2 bases at V and 3 bases at J, with 16 bases between. CDR3 sequence: CASSQPRRGKDYGYTF. DNA of the CDR3: TGCGCCAGCAGCCAACCTCGGAGGGGTAAGGACTATGGCTACACCTTC.

The table lists this clone with a few counts. J is TRBJ1-1 and V is TRBV4-1; D is possibly TRBD1 (5 bases). Germline V CDR1 and CDR2: MGHRA, YSYEKL. Trimming removed 0 bases from V and 7 bases from J, with 15 bases in between. The CDR3 sequence is 15 residues long. The chain's CDR3 is CASSQDPGAGVEAFF. The CDR3 coding sequence is TGCGCCAGCAGCCAAGATCCCGGGGCGGGGGTTGAAGCTTTCTTT.

V is TRBV30 and J is TRBJ1-2; D uncertain. This CDR3 region has 13 residues. The germline V and J ends were trimmed by 3 bases and 8 bases, with 16 bases remaining between them. Germline CDR1 is GTSNPN and CDR2 is SVGIG (reference sequence). The CDR3 nucleotides read TGTGCCTGGAGAATGAATCAGGCCTGGGGCTACACCTTC. Translating gives CAWRMNQAWGYTF.

This clone is a singleton in its sample. This chain joins TRBV30 and TRBJ1-5, with 8 bases aligning to TRBD1. V lost 3 bases to trimming and J lost 6 bases; unmatched junction nucleotides: 4. The germline gives CDR1 GTSNPN, CDR2 SVGIG (reference sequence). This CDR3 comprises 13 residues. CDR3 sequence (DNA): TGTGCCTGGAGCCACAGGGGGAGTCAGCCCCAGCATTTT. This encodes CAWSHRGSQPQHF.

The rearrangement links TRBV4-1 to TRBJ2-7; the D is unclear. This CDR3 has 15 amino acids. Germline CDR1 and CDR2: MGHRA and YSYEKL. V shed 1 base and J shed 4 bases, with 14 bases lying between them. CDR3 loop: CASSQGVEDGYEQYF. The CDR3 coding sequence is TGCGCCAGCAGCCAAGGCGTCGAAGATGGGTACGAGCAGTACTTC.

V and J are TRBV5-1 and TRBJ2-3; possible D gene TRBD1, 5 bases. Trimming shortened V by 4 bases and J by 2 bases, and 14 bases separated the two germline ends. The CDR3 has 15 residues. Germline CDR1 reads SGHRS; CDR2 reads YFSETQ. The DNA of the CDR3 is TGCGCCAGCAGCCGTCGACAGACCAACACAGATACGCAGTATTTT. This translates into CASSRRQTNTDTQYF.

A few counts support this clone. The V gene is TRBV5-1, the J gene TRBJ2-7; tentatively, D is TRBD2 (6 bases). This CDR3 comprises 14 residues. The V and J ends lost 1 base and 3 bases respectively, with 11 bases between them. Germline CDR1 reads SGHRS; CDR2 reads YFSETQ. The CDR3 loop is CASSLNGGDYEQYF. CDR3 DNA: TGCGCCAGCAGCTTGAACGGAGGGGACTACGAGCAGTACTTC.

The genes are TRBV27 and TRBJ2-1, with TRBD2 as a possible D gene (5 bases). The germline V gene encodes CDR1 MNHEY and CDR2 SMNVEV (reference sequence). The CDR3 contains 15 residues. V was pared by 5 bases and J by 5 bases, with 16 bases between. This CDR3 reads CASSPAKLAHNEQFF. CDR3 nucleotides: TGTGCCAGCAGTCCCGCGAAGCTAGCCCACAATGAGCAGTTCTTC.

The sample holds a few counts of this clone. The J gene is TRBJ2-2, the V gene TRBV29-1; 11 bases line up with TRBD1. The ends lost 7 bases at V and 2 bases at J; junction bases unmatched: 6. This CDR3 has 15 residues. Germline V gene lookup returns CDR1 SQVTM and CDR2 ANQGSEA. This CDR3 reads CSARTGGANTGELFF. The CDR3 DNA is TGCAGCGCACGGACAGGGGGCGCAAACACCGGGGAGCTGTTTTTT.

The chain joins TRBV5-1 to TRBJ1-2; weak D call: TRBD1 (5 bases). Germline V gene data show CDR1 as SGHRS and CDR2 as YFSETQ. This CDR3 spans 17 amino acids. V lost 4 bases, J lost 0 bases, and 19 bases lay in between. The CDR3 sequence is CASSPREQAAANYGYTF. CDR3 DNA sequence: TGCGCCAGCAGCCCGAGGGAACAGGCTGCAGCTAACTATGGCTACACCTTC.

The chain couples TRBV9 to TRBJ2-7; 8 bases fit TRBD1. With 0 bases clipped from V and 0 bases from J, the junction kept 2 bases outside the gene matches. This CDR3 region has 15 residues. Germline-derived CDR1 and CDR2 are SGDLS and YYNGEE. CDR3 protein: CASSVAGTGSYEQYF. CDR3 DNA: TGTGCCAGCAGCGTAGCGGGGACAGGCTCCTACGAGCAGTACTTC.

This clone was found a few times. The CDR3 DNA reads TGTGCCACCAGCAGGGACTTCCCCTACGAGCAGTACTTC. Amino acid sequence: CATSRDFPYEQYF. The J gene is TRBJ2-7, the V gene TRBV15; weak D call: TRBD2 (5 bases). Trimming cost V 3 bases and J 2 bases, with 8 bases left between them. Germline assignment: CDR1 LNHNV and CDR2 YYDKDF (reference sequence). The CDR3 extends over 13 amino acids.

The genes are TRBV30 and TRBJ1-1; TRBD1 aligns across 10 bases. V was pared by 5 bases and J by 6 bases, with 6 bases of the junction left unmatched. There are 13 residues in the CDR3. Germline V CDR1 and CDR2: GTSNPN, SVGIG (reference sequence). DNA for the CDR3: TGTGCCTGGGCTCGACAGGGGGCTTCTGAAGCTTTCTTT. Translation gives CAWARQGASEAFF.

This chain links TRBV7-2 with TRBJ2-1, with TRBD1 matching over 7 bases. There are 12 residues in the CDR3. V was pared by 4 bases and J by 8 bases, with 2 bases of the junction left unmatched. Germline V lookup: CDR1 SGHTA, CDR2 FQGNSA. CDR3 bases: TGTGCCAGCAGCTACAGGGGCGATGAGCAGTTCTTC. Amino acids: CASSYRGDEQFF.

This clone was counted once. The V call is TRBV29-1, the J call TRBJ1-1; 7 bases match TRBD1. The CDR3 length is 14 residues. Germline V gives CDR1 SQVTM, CDR2 ANQGSEA. Germline trimming cut 6 bases from V and 1 base from J; bases unmatched to any gene: 8. The CDR3 is CSVMTGTSNTEAFF. The CDR3 bases are TGCAGCGTCATGACAGGGACCTCGAACACTGAAGCTTTCTTT.

This clone came up a few times. V and J are TRBV2 and TRBJ1-6; 7 bases are shared with TRBD1. CDR3 length: 14 residues. V trimming: 4 bases; J trimming: 9 bases; junction bases outside the gene matches: 6. Per the germline V gene, CDR1 is SNHLY and CDR2 is FYNNEI. CDR3 region: CASSGGRGSSPLHF. CDR3 bases: TGTGCCAGCAGTGGGGGCAGGGGGAGTTCACCCCTCCACTTT.

The rearrangement uses TRBV30 and TRBJ2-7; 8 positions match TRBD1. Germline CDR1 GTSNPN, CDR2 SVGIG (reference sequence). The CDR3 sequence is 14 residues long. The J segment lost 0 bases and the V segment lost 5 bases, leaving 6 bases of the junction unmatched. CDR3 region: CAWARDRLSYEQYF. CDR3 bases: TGTGCCTGGGCACGGGACAGGCTCTCCTACGAGCAGTACTTC.

J is TRBJ2-7 and V is TRBV5-1; 7 nucleotides align to TRBD1. With V trimmed by 2 bases and J by 0 bases, 5 bases remained unmatched. Per the germline V gene, CDR1 is SGHRS and CDR2 is YFSETQ. The CDR3 runs 15 residues. This chain's CDR3 is CASSFKQGFSYEQYF. CDR3 coding DNA: TGCGCCAGCAGCTTCAAACAGGGGTTCTCCTACGAGCAGTACTTC.

The genes are TRBV29-1 and TRBJ2-1; 9 nucleotides match TRBD1. V shed 4 bases, J shed 10 bases, and the junction held 8 bases outside the gene matches. Germline V gene data show CDR1 as SQVTM and CDR2 as ANQGSEA. There are 13 residues in the CDR3. Here the CDR3 reads CSVVNRGLGEQFF. As DNA, the CDR3 is TGCAGCGTTGTCAACAGGGGGCTAGGCGAGCAGTTCTTC.

This sequence joins TRBV4-1 and TRBJ2-1; D is ambiguous. Germline loops: CDR1 MGHRA, CDR2 YSYEKL. The CDR3 is made up of 16 amino acids. V lost 1 base, J lost 0 bases, and 10 bases lay in between. CDR3 nucleotide sequence: TGCGCCAGCAGCCAAGGGCGGCGGACCTCCTACAATGAGCAGTTCTTC. It translates to CASSQGRRTSYNEQFF.

V is TRBV7-3 and J is TRBJ2-5; TRBD2 is a possible D gene (5 bases). The CDR3 totals 13 residues. Germline V CDR1 and CDR2: SGHTA, FQGTGA. V lost 5 bases and J lost 6, with 13 bases in between. CDR3 coding DNA: TGTGCCAGCAGCCAACATAGCGTGCAGACCCAGTACTTC. It yields the protein CASSQHSVQTQYF.

The chain recombines TRBV25-1 with TRBJ2-7, with 9 bases fitting TRBD1. Germline V CDR1 and CDR2: MGHDK, SYGVNS. The CDR3 extends over 14 amino acids. V was clipped by 6 bases and J by 1 base; unmatched bases: 4. CDR3 nucleotides: TGTGCCAGCAGGGCGGGACAGGGATCCTACGAGCAGTACTTC. Amino acid sequence: CASRAGQGSYEQYF.

The chain carries TRBV11-2 and TRBJ2-5, with 11 bases matching TRBD2. Per the germline V gene, CDR1 is SGHAT and CDR2 is FQNNGV. CDR3 size: 16 residues. V gave up 5 bases and J gave up 5 bases; unmatched junction bases: 10. CDR3 nucleotides: TGTGCCAGCAGCGCGGGACTAGCGGTCCAACGGGAGACCCAGTACTTC. It specifies CASSAGLAVQRETQYF.

Here the CDR3 reads CASSPLLGPHGYTF. Written as DNA, the CDR3 is TGTGCCAGCAGTCCTTTACTCGGACCCCATGGCTACACCTTC. V usage is TRBV25-1 and J usage is TRBJ1-2; D is uncertain. CDR3 length: 14 amino acids. Per the germline V gene, CDR1 is MGHDK and CDR2 is SYGVNS. V was pared by 5 bases and J by 6 bases, with 16 bases between.